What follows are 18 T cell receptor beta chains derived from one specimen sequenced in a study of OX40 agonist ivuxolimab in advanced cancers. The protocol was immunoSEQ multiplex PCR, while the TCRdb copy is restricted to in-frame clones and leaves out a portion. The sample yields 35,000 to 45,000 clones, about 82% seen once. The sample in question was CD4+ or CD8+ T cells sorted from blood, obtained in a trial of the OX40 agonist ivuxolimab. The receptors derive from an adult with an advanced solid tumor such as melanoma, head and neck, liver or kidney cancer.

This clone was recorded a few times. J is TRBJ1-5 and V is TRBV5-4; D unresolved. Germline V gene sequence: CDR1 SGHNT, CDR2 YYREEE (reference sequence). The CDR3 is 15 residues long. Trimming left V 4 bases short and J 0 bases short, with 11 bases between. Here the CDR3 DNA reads TGTGCCAGCAGCCAAGAATTGCCTAGCAATCAGCCCCAGCATTTT. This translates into CASSQELPSNQPQHF.

CDR3 amino acids: CASTTPEGRETEAFF. CDR3 DNA sequence: TGTGCCAGTACCACACCGGAAGGGAGGGAGACTGAAGCTTTCTTT. This chain connects TRBV19 to TRBJ1-1, with unresolved D. Per germline, CDR1 LNHDA and CDR2 SQIVND (reference sequence). The CDR3 totals 15 residues. V was clipped by 7 bases and J by 5 bases, with 20 bases between them.

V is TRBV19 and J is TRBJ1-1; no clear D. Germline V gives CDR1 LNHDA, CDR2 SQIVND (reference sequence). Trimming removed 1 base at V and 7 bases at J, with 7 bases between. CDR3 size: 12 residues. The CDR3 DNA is TGTGCCAGTAGTATAGGGGTATTTGAAGCTTTCTTT. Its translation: CASSIGVFEAFF.

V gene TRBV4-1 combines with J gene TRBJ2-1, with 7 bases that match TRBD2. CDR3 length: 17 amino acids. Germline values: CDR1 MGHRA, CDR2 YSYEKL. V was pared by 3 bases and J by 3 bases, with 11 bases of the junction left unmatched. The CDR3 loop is CASSHVPGRDYYNEQFF. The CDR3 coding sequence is TGCGCCAGCAGCCATGTGCCAGGTCGGGACTACTACAATGAGCAGTTCTTC.

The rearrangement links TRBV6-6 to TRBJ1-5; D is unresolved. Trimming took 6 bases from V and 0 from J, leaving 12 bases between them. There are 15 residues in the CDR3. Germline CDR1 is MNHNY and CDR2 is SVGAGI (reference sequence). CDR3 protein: CASSLWADSNQPQHF. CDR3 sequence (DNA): TGTGCCAGCAGCCTCTGGGCGGATAGCAATCAGCCCCAGCATTTT.

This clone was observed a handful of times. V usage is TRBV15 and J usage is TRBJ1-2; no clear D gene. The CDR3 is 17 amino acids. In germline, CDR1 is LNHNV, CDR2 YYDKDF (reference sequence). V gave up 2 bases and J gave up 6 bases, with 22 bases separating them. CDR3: CATSRQNAPDRVNGYTF. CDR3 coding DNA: TGTGCCACCAGCAGACAAAATGCTCCAGATCGGGTGAATGGCTACACCTTC.

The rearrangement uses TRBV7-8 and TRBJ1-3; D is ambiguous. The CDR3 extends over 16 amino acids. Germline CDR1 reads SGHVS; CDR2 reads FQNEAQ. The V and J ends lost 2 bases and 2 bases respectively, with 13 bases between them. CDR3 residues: CASSLFLQQPGNTIYF. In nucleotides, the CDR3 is TGTGCCAGCAGCTTATTTTTACAGCAGCCTGGAAACACCATATATTTT.

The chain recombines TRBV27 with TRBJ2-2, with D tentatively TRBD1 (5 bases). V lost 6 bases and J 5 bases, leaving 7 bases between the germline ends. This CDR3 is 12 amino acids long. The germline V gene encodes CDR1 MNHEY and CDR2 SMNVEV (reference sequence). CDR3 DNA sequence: TGTGCCAGCAGACAGGAAACCGGGGAGCTGTTTTTT. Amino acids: CASRQETGELFF.

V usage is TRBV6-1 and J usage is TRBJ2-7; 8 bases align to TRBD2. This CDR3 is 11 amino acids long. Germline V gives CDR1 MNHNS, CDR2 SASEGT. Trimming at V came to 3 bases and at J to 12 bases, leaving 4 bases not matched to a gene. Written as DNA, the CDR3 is TGTGCCAGCAGTGACGGGGGGGGAACGTACGTC. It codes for CASSDGGGTYV.

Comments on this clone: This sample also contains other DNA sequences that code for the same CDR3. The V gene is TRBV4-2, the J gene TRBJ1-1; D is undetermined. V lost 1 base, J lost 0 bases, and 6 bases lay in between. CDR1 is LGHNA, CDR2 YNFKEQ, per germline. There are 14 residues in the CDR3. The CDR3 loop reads CASSQGQLNTEAFF. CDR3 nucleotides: TGTGCCAGCAGCCAAGGCCAGTTGAACACTGAAGCTTTCTTT.

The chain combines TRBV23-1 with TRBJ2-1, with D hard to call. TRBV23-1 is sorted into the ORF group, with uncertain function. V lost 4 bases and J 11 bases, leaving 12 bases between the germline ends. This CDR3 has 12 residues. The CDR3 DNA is TGCGCCAGCAGTCGAAGGGTCCCGAAGCAGTTCTTC. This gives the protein CASSRRVPKQFF.

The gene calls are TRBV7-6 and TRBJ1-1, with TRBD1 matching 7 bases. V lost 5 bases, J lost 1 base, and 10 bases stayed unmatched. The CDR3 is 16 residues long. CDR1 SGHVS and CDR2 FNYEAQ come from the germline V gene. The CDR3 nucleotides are TGTGCCAGCAGCCAGGGGGTAGGTCAGTCGAACACTGAAGCTTTCTTT. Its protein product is CASSQGVGQSNTEAFF.

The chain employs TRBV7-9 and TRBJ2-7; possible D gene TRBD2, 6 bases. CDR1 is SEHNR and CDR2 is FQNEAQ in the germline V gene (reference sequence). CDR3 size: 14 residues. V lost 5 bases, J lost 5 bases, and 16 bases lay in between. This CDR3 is CASSTGTGDDEQYF. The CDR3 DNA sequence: TGTGCCAGCAGCACCGGGACGGGAGACGACGAGCAGTACTTC. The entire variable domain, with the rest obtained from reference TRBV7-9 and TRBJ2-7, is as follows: DTGVSQNPRHKITKRGQNVTFRCDPISEHNRLYWYRQTLGQGPEFLTYFQNEAQLEKSRLLSDRFSAERPKGSFSTLEIQRTEQGDSAMYLCASSTGTGDDEQYFGPGTRLTVT.

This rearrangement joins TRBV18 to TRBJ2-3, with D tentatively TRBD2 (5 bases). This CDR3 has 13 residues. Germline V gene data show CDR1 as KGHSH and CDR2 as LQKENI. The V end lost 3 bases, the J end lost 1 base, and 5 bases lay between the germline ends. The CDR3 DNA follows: TGTGCCAGCTCACCGGGAGGCACAGATACGCAGTATTTT. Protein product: CASSPGGTDTQYF.

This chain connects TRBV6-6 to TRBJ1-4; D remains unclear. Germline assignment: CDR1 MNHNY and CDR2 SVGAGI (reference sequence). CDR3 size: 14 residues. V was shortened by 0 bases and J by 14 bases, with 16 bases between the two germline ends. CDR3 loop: CASSYSKPEDGLFF. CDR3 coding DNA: TGTGCCAGCAGTTACTCGAAGCCAGAGGACGGTCTGTTTTTT.

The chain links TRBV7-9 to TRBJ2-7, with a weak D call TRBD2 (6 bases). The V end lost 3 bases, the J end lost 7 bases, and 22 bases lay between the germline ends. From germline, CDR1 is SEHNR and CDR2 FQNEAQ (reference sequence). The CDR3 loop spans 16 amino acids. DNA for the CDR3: TGTGCCAGCAGCTTGCCTCCGCAGGGAAGTGGGGGGGAGCAGTACTTC. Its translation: CASSLPPQGSGGEQYF.

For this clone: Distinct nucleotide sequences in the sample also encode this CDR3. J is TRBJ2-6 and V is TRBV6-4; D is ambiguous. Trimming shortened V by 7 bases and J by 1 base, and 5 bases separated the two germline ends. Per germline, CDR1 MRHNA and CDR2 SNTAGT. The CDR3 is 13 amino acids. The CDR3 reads CASKGSGANVLTF. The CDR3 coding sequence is TGTGCCAGCAAGGGTTCTGGGGCCAACGTCCTGACTTTC.

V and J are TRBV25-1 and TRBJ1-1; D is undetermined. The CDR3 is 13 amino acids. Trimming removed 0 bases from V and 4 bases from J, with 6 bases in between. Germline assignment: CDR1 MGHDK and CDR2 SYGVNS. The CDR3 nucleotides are TGTGCCAGCAGTGAATATTTTAGCACTGAAGCTTTCTTT. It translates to CASSEYFSTEAFF.